These 17 T cell receptor beta chains were all obtained from the same sample, sequenced in a study of cytotoxic CD8 clonotypes in ibrutinib-treated CLL. Sequencing was performed with immunoSEQ multiplex PCR; in TCRdb, only in-frame clones are kept and a portion is missing. The profile covers some 200,000 clones, with 55% to 85% appearing a single time and 13% taken by the ten largest. The sample here was PBMCs, taken after 24 months of ibrutinib treatment. All receptors derive from a human donor with chronic lymphocytic leukemia.

V and J are TRBV4-1 and TRBJ1-4; D gene ambiguous. Trimming stripped 0 bases from V and 7 bases from J, with 9 bases between. The CDR3 is 14 amino acids. Germline CDR1 and CDR2: MGHRA and YSYEKL. CDR3 sequence: CASSQDQGFEKLFF. In DNA form, the CDR3 reads TGCGCCAGCAGCCAAGATCAAGGGTTTGAAAAACTGTTTTTT.

For this clone: The same CDR3 is also encoded by other DNA sequences in this sample. This CDR3 is CASSIQETQYF. The CDR3 DNA reads as TGCGCCAGCAGCATCCAAGAGACCCAGTACTTC. The chain carries TRBV5-1 and TRBJ2-5; D is ambiguous. Trimming pared 4 bases from V and 1 base from J, leaving 2 bases between. This CDR3 comprises 11 residues. Germline assignment: CDR1 SGHRS and CDR2 YFSETQ. Full variable domain (rest looked up from reference TRBV5-1 and TRBJ2-5): KAGVTQTPRYLIKTRGQQVTLSCSPISGHRSVSWYQQTPGQGLQFLFEYFSETQRNKGNFPGRFSGRQFSNSRSEMNVSTLELGDSALYLCASSIQETQYFGPGTRLLVL.

The rearrangement joins TRBV7-9 to TRBJ2-5; D unclear. CDR3 length equals 14 residues. Germline V CDR1 and CDR2: SEHNR, FQNEAQ (reference sequence). Trimming removed 5 bases at V and 2 bases at J, with 12 bases between. The CDR3 here is CASSTHSIQETQYF. The CDR3 DNA reads TGTGCCAGCAGCACACACAGTATTCAAGAGACCCAGTACTTC.

The V call is TRBV6-6, the J call TRBJ2-7; D gene uncertain. CDR3 size: 15 residues. Germline V gene data show CDR1 as MNHNY and CDR2 as SVGAGI (reference sequence). V dropped 2 bases and J dropped 0 bases, with 11 bases sitting between them. The CDR3 DNA follows: TGTGCCAGCAGTTACGCGCCGCTGGGCTCCTACGAGCAGTACTTC. Amino acids: CASSYAPLGSYEQYF.

J is TRBJ1-5 and V is TRBV18, with no clear D. The length of the CDR3 is 12 residues. Germline V gene sequence: CDR1 KGHSH, CDR2 LQKENI. V was cut by 2 bases and J by 5 bases, with 4 bases left in between. CDR3 loop: CASSPSDQPQHF. Here the CDR3 DNA reads TGTGCCAGCTCACCATCGGATCAGCCCCAGCATTTT.

The genes are TRBV20-1 and TRBJ1-1; a weak D match, TRBD1 (5 bases). V was clipped by 1 base and J by 11 bases, with 11 bases between them. The CDR3 loop spans 11 amino acids. Looked up from germline, CDR1 is DFQATT and CDR2 is SNEGSKA (reference sequence). The CDR3 reads CSARAQAEAFF. CDR3 bases: TGCAGTGCTAGAGCACAGGCGGAGGCTTTCTTT.

This clone appeared a few times. The chain combines TRBV11-3 with TRBJ2-5, with D possibly being TRBD1 or TRBD2 (5 bases each). With 4 bases removed from V and 2 bases from J, the gap between germline ends came to 8 bases. The germline V gene encodes CDR1 SGHNT and CDR2 YENEEA. The CDR3 sequence is 13 residues long. CDR3 in DNA: TGTGCCAGCAGCTCCAGGGAGCAAGAGACCCAGTACTTC. Translated: CASSSREQETQYF.

The genes are TRBV30 and TRBJ1-3; 7 positions agree with TRBD1. The CDR3 runs to 14 residues. Germline loops: CDR1 GTSNPN, CDR2 SVGIG (reference sequence). Unmatched junction bases numbered 7, after V lost 0 bases and J lost 8 bases. CDR3 protein: CAWSVRAGGDTIYF. Written as DNA, the CDR3 is TGTGCCTGGAGTGTACGGGCAGGGGGAGACACCATATATTTT.

This clone has more than one count but fewer than ten. The genes are TRBV9 and TRBJ1-2; possible D gene TRBD1, 5 bases. CDR1 is SGDLS, CDR2 YYNGEE, per germline. Trimming left V 7 bases short and J 5 bases short, with 18 bases between. This CDR3 region has 14 residues. In DNA, the CDR3 is TGTGCCAGCGAGCTCGGGGCCGGAAGTTATGGCTACACCTTC. It is translated as CASELGAGSYGYTF.

The rearrangement uses TRBV15 and TRBJ1-2; D may be TRBD1 (5 bases). Germline assignment: CDR1 LNHNV and CDR2 YYDKDF (reference sequence). Trimming left V 2 bases short and J 1 base short, with 11 bases between. The CDR3 has 15 residues. CDR3 DNA: TGTGCCACCAGCAGATCCTTGACAGTTAACTATGGCTACACCTTC. Its translation is CATSRSLTVNYGYTF. The complete variable domain, with remaining parts taken from reference TRBV15 and TRBJ1-2, reads DAMVIQNPRYQVTQFGKPVTLSCSQTLNHNVMYWYQQKSSQAPKLLFHYYDKDFNNEADTPDNFQSRRPNTSFCFLDIRSPGLGDTAMYLCATSRSLTVNYGYTFGSGTRLTVV.

This chain connects TRBV7-9 to TRBJ1-3; D not resolved. CDR1 is SEHNR, CDR2 FQNEAQ, per germline (reference sequence). The V end lost 1 base, the J end lost 2 bases, and 6 bases lay between the germline ends. The CDR3 spans 14 residues. CDR3 loop: CASSLVSAGNTIYF. The DNA for the CDR3 is TGTGCCAGCAGCTTAGTTTCAGCTGGAAACACCATATATTTT.

This clone has just a few counts. The V call is TRBV27, the J call TRBJ1-2; D unresolved. Trimming removed 5 bases from V and 4 bases from J, with 14 bases in between. Germline V gene sequence: CDR1 MNHEY, CDR2 SMNVEV (reference sequence). The CDR3 is 14 amino acids. The CDR3 DNA is TGTGCCAGCAGTCGGGCGACCTCGACCTATGGCTACACCTTC. Protein: CASSRATSTYGYTF.

The chain uses TRBV30 and TRBJ1-3; D is undetermined. CDR3 length: 14 amino acids. Trimming stripped 4 bases from V and 0 bases from J, with 10 bases between. The V gene's germline CDR1 is GTSNPN and CDR2 SVGIG (reference sequence). Written as DNA, the CDR3 is TGTGCCTGGAACGTCAGATTCTCTGGAAACACCATATATTTT. Amino acids: CAWNVRFSGNTIYF.

This clone was seen only a few times. V and J are TRBV7-2 and TRBJ1-2; D not resolved. This CDR3 comprises 15 residues. V was clipped by 1 base and J by 4 bases, with 13 bases between them. CDR1 is SGHTA and CDR2 is FQGNSA in the germline V gene. The CDR3 region has the DNA TGTGCCAGCAGCTTAGTGTCCGGAGAGAGCTATGGCTACACCTTC. It encodes CASSLVSGESYGYTF.

This clone was detected only a few times. CDR3 region: CASSPRQGHTGELFF. In nucleotides, the CDR3 is TGTGCCAGCAGCCCGCGACAGGGCCACACCGGGGAGCTGTTTTTT. The chain links TRBV7-9 to TRBJ2-2; 7 bases are shared with TRBD1. CDR3 length: 15 residues. Germline V gene data show CDR1 as SEHNR and CDR2 as FQNEAQ (reference sequence). Losses at the gene ends were 5 bases for V and 3 bases for J; bases not matched to a gene: 6.

The CDR3 is CASSDFRGATSSYNEQFF. CDR3 DNA: TGTGCCAGCAGTGATTTTCGCGGGGCTACGAGCTCCTACAATGAGCAGTTCTTC. The chain has TRBV6-1 and TRBJ2-1, with D possibly TRBD2 on 6 matching bases. The germline V gene encodes CDR1 MNHNS and CDR2 SASEGT. V gave up 3 bases and J gave up 0 bases, with 18 bases separating them. CDR3 length equals 18 residues.

This chain connects TRBV7-2 to TRBJ2-7, with D tentatively TRBD1 (6 bases). Germline V gives CDR1 SGHTA, CDR2 FQGNSA. The CDR3 covers 14 residues. V lost 0 bases and J 3 bases, leaving 9 bases between the germline ends. The CDR3 here is CASSLAQQGYEQYF. The CDR3 DNA follows: TGTGCCAGCAGCTTAGCGCAACAGGGCTACGAGCAGTACTTC.